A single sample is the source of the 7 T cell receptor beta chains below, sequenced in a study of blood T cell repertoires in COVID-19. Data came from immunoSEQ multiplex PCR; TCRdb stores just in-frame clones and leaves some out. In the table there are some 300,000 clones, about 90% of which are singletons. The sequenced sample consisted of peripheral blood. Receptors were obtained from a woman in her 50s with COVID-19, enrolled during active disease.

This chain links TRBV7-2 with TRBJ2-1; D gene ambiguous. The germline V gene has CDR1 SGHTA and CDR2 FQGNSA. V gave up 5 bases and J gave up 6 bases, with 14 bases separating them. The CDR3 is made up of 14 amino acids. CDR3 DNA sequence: TGTGCCAGCAGCCCCCGACAAGACGCCAATGAGCAGTTCTTC. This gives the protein CASSPRQDANEQFF.

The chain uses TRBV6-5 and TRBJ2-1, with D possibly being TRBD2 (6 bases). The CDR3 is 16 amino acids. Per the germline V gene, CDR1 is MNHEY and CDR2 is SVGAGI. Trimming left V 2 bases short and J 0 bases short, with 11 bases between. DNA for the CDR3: TGTGCCAGCAGTTACGAGGTAGCGGTCTCCTACAATGAGCAGTTCTTC. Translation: CASSYEVAVSYNEQFF.

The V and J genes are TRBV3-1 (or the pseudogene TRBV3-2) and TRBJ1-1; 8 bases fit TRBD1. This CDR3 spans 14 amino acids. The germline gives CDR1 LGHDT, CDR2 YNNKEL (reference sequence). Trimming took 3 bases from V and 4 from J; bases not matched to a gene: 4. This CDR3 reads CASSHGQGGTEAFF. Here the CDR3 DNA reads TGTGCCAGCAGCCACGGACAGGGAGGCACTGAAGCTTTCTTT.

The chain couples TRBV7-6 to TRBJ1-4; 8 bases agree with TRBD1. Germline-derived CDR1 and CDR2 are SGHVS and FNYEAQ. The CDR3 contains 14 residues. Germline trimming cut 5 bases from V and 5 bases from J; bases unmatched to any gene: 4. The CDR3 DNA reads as TGTGCCAGCAGCACGACAGGGGACAATGAAAAACTGTTTTTT. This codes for CASSTTGDNEKLFF. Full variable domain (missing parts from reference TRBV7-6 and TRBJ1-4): GAGVSQSPRYKVTKRGQDVALRCDPISGHVSLYWYRQALGQGPEFLTYFNYEAQQDKSGLPNDRFSAERPEGSISTLTIQRTEQRDSAMYRCASSTTGDNEKLFFGSGTQLSVL.

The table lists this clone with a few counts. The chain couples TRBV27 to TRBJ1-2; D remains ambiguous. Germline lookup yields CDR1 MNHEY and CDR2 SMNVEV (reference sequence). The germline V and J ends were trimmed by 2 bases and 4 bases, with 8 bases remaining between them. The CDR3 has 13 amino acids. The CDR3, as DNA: TGTGCCAGCAGTTTAAACAGTTTCTATGGCTACACCTTC. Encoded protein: CASSLNSFYGYTF.

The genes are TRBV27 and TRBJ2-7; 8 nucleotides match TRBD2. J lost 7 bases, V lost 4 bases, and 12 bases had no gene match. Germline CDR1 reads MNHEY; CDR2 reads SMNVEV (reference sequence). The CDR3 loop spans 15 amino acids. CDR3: CASSSYLAGSDEQYF. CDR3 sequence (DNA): TGTGCCAGCAGTTCCTACTTAGCGGGATCGGATGAGCAGTACTTC.

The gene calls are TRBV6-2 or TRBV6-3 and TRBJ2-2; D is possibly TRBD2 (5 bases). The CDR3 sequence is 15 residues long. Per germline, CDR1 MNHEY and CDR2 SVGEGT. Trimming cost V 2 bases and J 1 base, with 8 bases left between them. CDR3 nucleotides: TGTGCCAGCAGTTACGGGAGAAAGAACACCGGGGAGCTGTTTTTT. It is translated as CASSYGRKNTGELFF.